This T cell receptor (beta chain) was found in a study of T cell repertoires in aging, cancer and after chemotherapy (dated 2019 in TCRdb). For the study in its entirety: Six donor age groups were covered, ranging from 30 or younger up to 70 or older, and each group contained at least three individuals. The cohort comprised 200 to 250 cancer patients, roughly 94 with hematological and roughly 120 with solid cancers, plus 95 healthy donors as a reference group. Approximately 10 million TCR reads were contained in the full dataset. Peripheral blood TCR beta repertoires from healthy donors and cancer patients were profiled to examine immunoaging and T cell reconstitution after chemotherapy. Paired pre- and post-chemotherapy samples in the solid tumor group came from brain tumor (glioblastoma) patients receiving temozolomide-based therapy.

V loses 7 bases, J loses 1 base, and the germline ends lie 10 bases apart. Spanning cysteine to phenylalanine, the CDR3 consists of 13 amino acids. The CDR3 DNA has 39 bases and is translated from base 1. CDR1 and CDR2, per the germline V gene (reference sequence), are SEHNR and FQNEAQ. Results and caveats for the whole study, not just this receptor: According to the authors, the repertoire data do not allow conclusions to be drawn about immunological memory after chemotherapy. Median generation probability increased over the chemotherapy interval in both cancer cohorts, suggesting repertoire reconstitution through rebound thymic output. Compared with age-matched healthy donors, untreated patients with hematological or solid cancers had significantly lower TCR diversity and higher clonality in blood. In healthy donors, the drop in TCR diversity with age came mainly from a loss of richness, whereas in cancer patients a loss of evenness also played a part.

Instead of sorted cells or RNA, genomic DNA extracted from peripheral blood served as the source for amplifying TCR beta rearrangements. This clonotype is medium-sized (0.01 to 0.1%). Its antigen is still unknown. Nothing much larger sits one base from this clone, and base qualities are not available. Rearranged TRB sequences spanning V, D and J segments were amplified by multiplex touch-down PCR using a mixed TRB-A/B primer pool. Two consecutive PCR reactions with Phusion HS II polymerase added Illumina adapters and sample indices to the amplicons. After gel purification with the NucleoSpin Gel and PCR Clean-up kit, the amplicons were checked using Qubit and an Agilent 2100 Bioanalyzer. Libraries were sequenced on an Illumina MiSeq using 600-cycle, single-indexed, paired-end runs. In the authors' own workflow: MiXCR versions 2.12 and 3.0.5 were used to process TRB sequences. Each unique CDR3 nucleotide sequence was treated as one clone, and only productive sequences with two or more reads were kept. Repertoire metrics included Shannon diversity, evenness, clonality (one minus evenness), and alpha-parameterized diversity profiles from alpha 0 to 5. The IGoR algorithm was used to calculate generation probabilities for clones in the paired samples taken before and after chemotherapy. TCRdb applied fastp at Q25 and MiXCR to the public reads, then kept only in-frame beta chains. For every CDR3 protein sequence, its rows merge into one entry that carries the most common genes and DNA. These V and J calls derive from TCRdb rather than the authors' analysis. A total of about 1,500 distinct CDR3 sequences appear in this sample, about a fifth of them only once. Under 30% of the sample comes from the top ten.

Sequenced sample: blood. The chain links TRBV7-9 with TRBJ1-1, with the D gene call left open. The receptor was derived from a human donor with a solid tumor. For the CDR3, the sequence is CASNNSTNTEAFF. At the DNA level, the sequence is TGTGCCAGCAATAACAGCACGAACACTGAAGCTTTCTTT.